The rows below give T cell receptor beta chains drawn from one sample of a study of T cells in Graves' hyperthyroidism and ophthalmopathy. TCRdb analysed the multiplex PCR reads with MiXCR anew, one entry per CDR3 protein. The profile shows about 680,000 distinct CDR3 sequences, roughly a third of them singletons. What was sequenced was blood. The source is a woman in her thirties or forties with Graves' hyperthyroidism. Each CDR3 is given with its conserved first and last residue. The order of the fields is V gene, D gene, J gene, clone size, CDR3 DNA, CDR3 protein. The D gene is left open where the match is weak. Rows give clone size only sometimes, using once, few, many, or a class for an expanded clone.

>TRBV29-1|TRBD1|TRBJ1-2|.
TGCAGCGTTACAGGGGGTTACGGAAACACCTTC
CSVTGGYGNTF
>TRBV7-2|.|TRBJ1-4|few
TGTGCCAGCAGCTCCGAGGCAACTAATGAAAAACTGTTTTTT
CASSSEATNEKLFF
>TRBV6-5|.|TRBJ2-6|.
TGTGCCAGCAGTTACTCGGCCAGACCTGGGGCCAACGTCCTGACTTTC
CASSYSARPGANVLTF
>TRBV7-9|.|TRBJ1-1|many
TGTGCCAGCAGCCCCCCTATCCTAAGGGTCGGCACTGAAGCTTTCTTT
CASSPPILRVGTEAFF
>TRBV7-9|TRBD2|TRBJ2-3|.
TGTGCCAGCAGCTTCCTAGCGGGGGGAACCGGGGATACGCAGTATTTT
CASSFLAGGTGDTQYF
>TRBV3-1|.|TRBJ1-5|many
TGTGCCAGCAGCCAAGATCGGATCAACAATCAGCCCCAGCATTTT
CASSQDRINNQPQHF
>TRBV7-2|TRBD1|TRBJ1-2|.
TGTGCCAGCTCACTGGGACAGGGGGATGTCTATGGCTACACCTTC
CASSLGQGDVYGYTF
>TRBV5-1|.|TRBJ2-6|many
TGCGCCAGCAGCTTTAGGTACTCTGGGGCCAACGTCCTGACTTTC
CASSFRYSGANVLTF
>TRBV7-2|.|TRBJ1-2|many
TGTGCCAGCAGCTTATCAGTCAAGGACACCTTC
CASSLSVKDTF
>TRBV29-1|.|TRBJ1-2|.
TGCAGCGTTGAAAGGGGGAACGACTATGGCTACACCTTC
CSVERGNDYGYTF
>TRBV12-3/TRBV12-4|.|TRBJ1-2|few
TGTGCCAGCAGTTTAGATTGGGGGGCTAACTATGGCTACACCTTC
CASSLDWGANYGYTF
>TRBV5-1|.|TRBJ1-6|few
TGCGCCAGCAGCCCGTTTGCCTCCATCTATAATTCACCCCTCCACTTT
CASSPFASIYNSPLHF
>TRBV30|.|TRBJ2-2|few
TGTGCCTGGGGACTCAACACCGGGGAGCTGTTTTTT
CAWGLNTGELFF
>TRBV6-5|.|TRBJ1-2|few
TGTGCCAGCACCGGGACGCGCCATGGCTACACCTTC
CASTGTRHGYTF
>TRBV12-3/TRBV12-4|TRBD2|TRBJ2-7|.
TGTGCCAGCAGTTTCACTAGCGGGAACTACGAGCAGTACTTC
CASSFTSGNYEQYF
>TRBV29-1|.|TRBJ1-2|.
TGCAGCGTTGAACGGGACGGAGGTTATGGCTACACCTTC
CSVERDGGYGYTF
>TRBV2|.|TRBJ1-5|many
TGTGCCAGCAGTGAAACAGGGCTCAATCAGCCCCAGCATTTT
CASSETGLNQPQHF
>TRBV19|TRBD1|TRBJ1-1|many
TGTGCCAGTAGTCCCCGGACAGGGGGCGCATCTGAAGCTTTCTTT
CASSPRTGGASEAFF
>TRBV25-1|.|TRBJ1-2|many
TGTGCCAGCAGTAAAACACCGAACTATGGCTACACCTTC
CASSKTPNYGYTF
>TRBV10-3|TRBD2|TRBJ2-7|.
TGTGCCATCACCGAACGGGGGGGGAACTACGAGCAGTACTTC
CAITERGGNYEQYF
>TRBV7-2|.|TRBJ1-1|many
TGTGCCAGCAGCTCCGACAGTTACGGTGAAGCTTTCTTT
CASSSDSYGEAFF
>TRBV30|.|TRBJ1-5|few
TGTGCCTGGAGTAGAATGGCCAATCAGCCCCAGCATTTT
CAWSRMANQPQHF
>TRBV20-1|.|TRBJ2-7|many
TGCAGTGCTAGTCGGGGAGCCGTGACCTACGAGCAGTACTTC
CSASRGAVTYEQYF
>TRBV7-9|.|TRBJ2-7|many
TGTGCCAGCAGCGACGCCGGGACACCCTACGAGCAGTACTTC
CASSDAGTPYEQYF
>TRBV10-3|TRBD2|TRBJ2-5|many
TGTGCCATCAGTGAACCGGGACTAGCGGTCGAGACCCAGTACTTC
CAISEPGLAVETQYF
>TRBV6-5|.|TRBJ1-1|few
TGTGCCAGCAGCCAGGGTATGGCTGAAGCTTTCTTT
CASSQGMAEAFF
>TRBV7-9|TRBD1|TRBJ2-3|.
TGTGCCAGCAGCTTAACGCAGGGGGCCACAGATACGCAGTATTTT
CASSLTQGATDTQYF
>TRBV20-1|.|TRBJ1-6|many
TGCAGTGCTAAGAGGGGTGGGGGTAATTCACCCCTCCACTTT
CSAKRGGGNSPLHF
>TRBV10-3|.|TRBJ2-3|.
TGTGCCATCAGTGAACTGAGTCGGGGCAGGGGAGGCGCAGATACGCAGTATTTT
CAISELSRGRGGADTQYF
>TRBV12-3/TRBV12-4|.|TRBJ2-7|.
TGTGCCAGCAGTTCTCCGGGACAAAGAACCTACGAGCAGTACTTC
CASSSPGQRTYEQYF
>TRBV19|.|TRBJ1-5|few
TGTGCCAGTACTCCGAAGGGCCCGGCGGGCAATCAGCCCCAGCATTTT
CASTPKGPAGNQPQHF
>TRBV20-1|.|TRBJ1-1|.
TGCAGTGCTATCGGGGGAACGAACACTGAAGCTTTCTTT
CSAIGGTNTEAFF
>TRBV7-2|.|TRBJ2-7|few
TGTGCCAGCAGCCCCTCGAGGGGCTTGGGGTCCTACGAGCAGTACTTC
CASSPSRGLGSYEQYF
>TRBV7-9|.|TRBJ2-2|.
TGTGCCAGCAGCTTAATCCCAACCAGTGTCGGGACGTTGAACACCGGGGAGCTGTTTTTT
CASSLIPTSVGTLNTGELFF
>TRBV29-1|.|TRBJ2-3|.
TGCAGCGTGGTCCCGGCTAGCGAAAGCACAGATACGCAGTATTTT
CSVVPASESTDTQYF
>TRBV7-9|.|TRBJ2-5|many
TGTGCCAGCAGCTTTGAGCGGACACAAGAGACCCAGTACTTC
CASSFERTQETQYF
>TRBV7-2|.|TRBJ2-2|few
TGTGCCAGCAGCTCTCACACCGGACGTGACACCGGGGAGCTGTTTTTT
CASSSHTGRDTGELFF